These 13 T cell receptor beta chains were sequenced from one sample in a study of cytomegalovirus exposure and HLA in healthy donors. The data were produced by immunoSEQ multiplex PCR, yet TCRdb's version contains in-frame clones alone and is incomplete. The sample yields about 360,000 clones, roughly 90% seen once. Source material: PBMCs. Every receptor here comes from a woman aged 18-29 years in good health and CMV-seronegative.

The chain links TRBV5-1 to TRBJ2-7; 7 positions match TRBD1. V lost 0 bases, J lost 3 bases, and 9 bases stayed unmatched. The CDR3 loop spans 16 amino acids. Germline CDR1 SGHRS, CDR2 YFSETQ. The CDR3 nucleotides are TGCGCCAGCAGCTTGGAGGGGGCAGGGGCCTTCTACGAGCAGTACTTC. It yields the protein CASSLEGAGAFYEQYF.

V and J are TRBV11-3 and TRBJ2-2; 11 nucleotides line up with TRBD1. V shed 5 bases and J 5 bases; nucleotides not matched to a gene: 10. Germline CDR1 SGHNT, CDR2 YENEEA. The CDR3 has 17 residues. The CDR3 loop is CASSHTGTGGRTGELFF. The CDR3 region has the DNA TGTGCCAGCAGCCATACTGGGACAGGGGGTAGAACCGGGGAGCTGTTTTTT.

The J gene is TRBJ2-3, the V gene TRBV5-1, with D hard to call. This CDR3 comprises 13 residues. CDR1 and CDR2 (germline): SGHRS, YFSETQ. V lost 4 bases and J lost 4, with 10 bases in between. The DNA for the CDR3 is TGCGCCAGCAGCCCAACTTCCCCAGATACGCAGTATTTT. Translation: CASSPTSPDTQYF.

The rearrangement uses TRBV6-1 and TRBJ1-2, with 9 bases fitting TRBD1. The J segment lost 6 bases and the V segment lost 0 bases, leaving 14 bases of the junction unmatched. Germline-derived CDR1 and CDR2 are MNHNS and SASEGT. The CDR3 length is 18 residues. CDR3 coding DNA: TGTGCCAGCAGTGAAGCGATAGGGACAGGGCTAGATCAGGATGGCTACACCTTC. Its translation: CASSEAIGTGLDQDGYTF.

The chain carries TRBV6-1 and TRBJ2-7; perhaps TRBD1 as D (6 bases). The V end was cut by 3 bases, the J end by 2 bases, with 11 bases between. The CDR3 is made up of 14 amino acids. CDR1 is MNHNS, CDR2 SASEGT, per germline. CDR3 nucleotide sequence: TGTGCCAGCAGTGAGGGTCAGGGGACCTACGAGCAGTACTTC. Amino acids: CASSEGQGTYEQYF.

The chain links TRBV18 to TRBJ1-4; D remains unclear. The CDR3 consists of 14 residues. The germline gives CDR1 KGHSH, CDR2 LQKENI. V lost 3 bases, J lost 7 bases, and 12 bases lay in between. The CDR3 DNA follows: TGTGCCAGCTCACCTCGGGGTGGGTCTGAAAAACTGTTTTTT. It codes for CASSPRGGSEKLFF.

CDR3 nucleotides: TGTGCCAGCAGTTACTCGAGATTGGGACAGTACGAGCAGTACTTC. It is translated as CASSYSRLGQYEQYF. This chain uses TRBV6-5 with TRBJ2-7, with 7 bases identical to TRBD1. Per germline, CDR1 MNHEY and CDR2 SVGAGI. Unmatched junction bases numbered 6, after V lost 0 bases and J lost 4 bases. The CDR3 contains 15 residues.

The rearrangement uses TRBV28 and TRBJ1-5, with TRBD1 identical over 10 bases. Germline V lookup: CDR1 MDHEN, CDR2 SYDVKM. This CDR3 region has 14 residues. Trimming cost V 5 bases and J 6 bases; bases outside gene matches: 4. CDR3 residues: CASSRGTGAQPQHF. As DNA, the CDR3 is TGTGCCAGCAGTCGGGGGACAGGGGCTCAGCCCCAGCATTTT.

The chain uses TRBV27 and TRBJ2-1; 8 bases are a match to TRBD2. CDR1 is MNHEY and CDR2 is SMNVEV in the germline V gene (reference sequence). V lost 6 bases and J lost 3; bases outside the gene matches: 7. This CDR3 has 15 amino acids. In DNA form, the CDR3 reads TGTGCCAGCAGCCATGGGGCGGGGGGCTACAATGAGCAGTTCTTC. It yields the protein CASSHGAGGYNEQFF.

The CDR3 loop is CASREDGNQPQHF. In DNA form, the CDR3 reads TGTGCCAGCAGGGAGGACGGAAATCAGCCCCAGCATTTT. V and J are TRBV2 and TRBJ1-5; D is unclear. CDR3 size: 13 residues. Germline V gene data show CDR1 as SNHLY and CDR2 as FYNNEI. Between the trimmed V and J ends, which lost 6 bases and 4 bases, there was a span of 10 bases.

This chain connects TRBV5-1 to TRBJ2-7; 9 bases fit TRBD1. V was clipped by 0 bases and J by 5 bases; unmatched bases: 9. The CDR3 has 16 amino acids. The germline V gene has CDR1 SGHRS and CDR2 YFSETQ. The CDR3 sequence is CASSLGKGTGNHEQYF. The DNA for the CDR3 is TGCGCCAGCAGCTTGGGTAAGGGGACAGGGAACCACGAGCAGTACTTC.

The chain links TRBV4-2 to TRBJ2-7, with 8 bases matching TRBD2. V lost 4 bases to trimming and J lost 4 bases; unmatched junction nucleotides: 9. The CDR3 sequence is 15 residues long. Per the germline V gene, CDR1 is LGHNA and CDR2 is YNFKEQ. This CDR3 is CASSPGRGATYEQYF. The CDR3 bases are TGTGCCAGCAGCCCCGGGCGGGGGGCTACTTACGAGCAGTACTTC.

The chain has TRBV5-1 and TRBJ2-5, with TRBD2 matching over 8 bases. This CDR3 is 16 amino acids long. Germline V lookup: CDR1 SGHRS, CDR2 YFSETQ. J was trimmed by 2 bases and V by 3 bases; bases with no gene match: 9. CDR3 nucleotide sequence: TGCGCCAGCAGCTCATTTAGCGGGGCGACTCAAGAGACCCAGTACTTC. Its translation: CASSSFSGATQETQYF.